This T cell receptor (beta chain) was observed in a study of beta chain features in type 1 diabetes. General study points: Patients with type 1 diabetes showed fewer VDJ junction insertions and more deletions. All four CD4+ subsets of Type 1 diabetes patients contained TCRB CDR3s that were moderately but significantly shorter.

Reverse transcribing all isolated RNA meant expressed TCRB transcripts were sequenced. This table comes from immunoSEQ multiplex PCR, and its TCRdb copy is limited to in-frame clones, with some not included. The repertoire holds 600,000 or so clones, with about an eighth as singletons. On this clone: Its target is not known.

The junction had 7 bases not matched to a gene; V was cut back by 5 bases and J by 2 bases. Looked up from germline, CDR1 is SGHAT and CDR2 is FQNNGV. This CDR3 is 15 amino acids long. This clonotype was obtained from a man younger than 40 with type 1 diabetes. Sequencing was performed on naive CD4+ T cells from blood. This chain links TRBV11-2 with TRBJ2-7; TRBD1 agrees at 9 bases. CDR3 bases: TGTGCCAGCAGCGTCACCGGGACAGGGCCCTACGAGCAGTACTTC. This encodes CASSVTGTGPYEQYF.